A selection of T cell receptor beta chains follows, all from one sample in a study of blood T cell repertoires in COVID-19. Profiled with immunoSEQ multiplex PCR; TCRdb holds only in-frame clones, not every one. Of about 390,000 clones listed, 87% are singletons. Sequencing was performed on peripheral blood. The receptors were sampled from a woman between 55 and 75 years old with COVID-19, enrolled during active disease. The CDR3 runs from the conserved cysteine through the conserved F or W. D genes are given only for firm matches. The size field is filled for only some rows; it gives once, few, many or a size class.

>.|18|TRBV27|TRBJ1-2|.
TGTGCCAGCAGTTTAGACGGCCTTTTTGGTCAGGGAAGTTTTGGCTACACCTTC
CASSLDGLFGQGSFGYTF
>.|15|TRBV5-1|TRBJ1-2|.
TGCGCCAGCAGCTTGGCCAGAACAGGGAACTATGGCTACACCTTC
CASSLARTGNYGYTF
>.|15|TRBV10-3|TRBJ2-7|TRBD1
TGTGCCATCAGTGAGCCGGGACAGGGAACCTACGAGCAGTACTTC
CAISEPGQGTYEQYF
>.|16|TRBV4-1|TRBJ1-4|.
TGCGCCAGCAGCCAAGACCCTCAGGGTAAAGTTGAAAAACTGTTTTTT
CASSQDPQGKVEKLFF
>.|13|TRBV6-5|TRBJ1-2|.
TGTGCCAGCAGCATGGTGGGACTCTATGGCTACACCTTC
CASSMVGLYGYTF
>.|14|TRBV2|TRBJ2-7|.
TGTGCCAGCGGGGGGTTAGTCTACTCCTACGAGCAGTACTTC
CASGGLVYSYEQYF
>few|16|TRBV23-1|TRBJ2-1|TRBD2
TGCGCCAGCAGTCAATCTGGCGGGGGCTCCTACAATGAGCAGTTCTTC
CASSQSGGGSYNEQFF
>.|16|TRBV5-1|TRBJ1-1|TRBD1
TGCGCCAGCAGCTTGGGGCTGACAGGGGTGAACACTGAAGCTTTCTTT
CASSLGLTGVNTEAFF
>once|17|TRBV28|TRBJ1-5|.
TGTGCCAGCAGTCCCCTCGGGGGGGAAGGTATGTATCAGCCCCAGCATTTT
CASSPLGGEGMYQPQHF
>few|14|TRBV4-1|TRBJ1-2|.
TGCGCCACTAATTCAGGAGGGCTTCTCTATGGCTACACCTTC
CATNSGGLLYGYTF
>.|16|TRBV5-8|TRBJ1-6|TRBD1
TGTGCCAGCAGCTTAGACCGGGACAGGGTTAATTCACCCCTCCACTTT
CASSLDRDRVNSPLHF
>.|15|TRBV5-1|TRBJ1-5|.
TGCGCCAGCAGCTTATGGGGGGAAAGCAATCAGCCCCAGCATTTT
CASSLWGESNQPQHF
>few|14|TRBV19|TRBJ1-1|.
TGTGCCAGTAGTCTCCAGGTGGTGAACACTGAAGCTTTCTTT
CASSLQVVNTEAFF
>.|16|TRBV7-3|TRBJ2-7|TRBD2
TGTGCCAGCAGCCCCACTTCTAGCGGGGGACTCAGCGAGCAGTACTTC
CASSPTSSGGLSEQYF
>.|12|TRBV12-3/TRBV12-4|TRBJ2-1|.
TGTGCCAGCAGTTTTGCGGACAATGAGCAGTTCTTC
CASSFADNEQFF
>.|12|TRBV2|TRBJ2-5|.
TGTGCCAGCAGTGAGCGGAGGGAGACCCAGTACTTC
CASSERRETQYF
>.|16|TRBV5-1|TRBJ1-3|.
TGCGCCAGCAGCTTGGCCGGAAGGGGTTATGGAAACACCATATATTTT
CASSLAGRGYGNTIYF
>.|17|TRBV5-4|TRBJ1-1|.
TGTGCCAGCAGCAAGGAGGGGCCAGGGCGGCGGGGCACTGAAGCTTTCTTT
CASSKEGPGRRGTEAFF
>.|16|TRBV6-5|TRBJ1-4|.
TGTGCCAGCAGTTTTTCGACAGGTTCAACTAATGAAAAACTGTTTTTT
CASSFSTGSTNEKLFF
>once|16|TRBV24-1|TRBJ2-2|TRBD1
TGTGCCACCAGTGAATTCCGACAGGGAGCCACCGGGGAGCTGTTTTTT
CATSEFRQGATGELFF
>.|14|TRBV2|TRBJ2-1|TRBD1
TGTGCCAGCAGCAAAGGACAGGTCAACAATGAGCAGTTCTTC
CASSKGQVNNEQFF
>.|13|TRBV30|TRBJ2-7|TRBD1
TGTGCCTGGAGCCGGGACAGCCTCTACGAGCAGTACTTC
CAWSRDSLYEQYF
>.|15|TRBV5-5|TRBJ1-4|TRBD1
TGTGCCAGCAGCCTGGCCCCGGGACAGGATGAAAAACTGTTTTTT
CASSLAPGQDEKLFF
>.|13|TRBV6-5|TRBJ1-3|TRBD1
TGTGCCAGCATGGGGACAGGGGGACACACCATATATTTT
CASMGTGGHTIYF
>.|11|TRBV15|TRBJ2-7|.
TGTGCCACCAGCAGCCAATACGAGCAGTACTTC
CATSSQYEQYF
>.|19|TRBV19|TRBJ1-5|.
TGTGCCAGTAGCCCCCTAGGTCCGGAACCCATTAAAAACAATCAGCCCCAGCATTTT
CASSPLGPEPIKNNQPQHF
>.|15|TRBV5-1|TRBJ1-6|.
TGCGCCAGCAGCCCGGACGGGAGTTATAATTCACCCCTCCACTTT
CASSPDGSYNSPLHF
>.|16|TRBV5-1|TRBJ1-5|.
TGCGCCAGCAGCTTAGGAGGACTTCATAGCAATCAGCCCCAGCATTTT
CASSLGGLHSNQPQHF
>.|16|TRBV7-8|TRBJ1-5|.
TGTGCCAGCAGCTTCCTCAGTGAGGGTAACAACCAGCCCCAGCATTTT
CASSFLSEGNNQPQHF
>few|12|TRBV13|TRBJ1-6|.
TGTGCCAGCAGCTTTAATCGTTCACCCCTCCACTTT
CASSFNRSPLHF
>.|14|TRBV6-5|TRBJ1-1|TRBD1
TGTGCCAGCAGTTACGGGACAGTGAACACTGAAGCTTTCTTT
CASSYGTVNTEAFF
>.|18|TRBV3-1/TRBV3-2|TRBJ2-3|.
TGTGCCAGCAGCCAAGAGGTTGACGGGGGGCCGGTCACAGATACGCAGTATTTT
CASSQEVDGGPVTDTQYF
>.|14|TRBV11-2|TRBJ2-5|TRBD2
TGTGCCAGCAGCGAAACTAGCGGGAGGGAGACCCAGTACTTC
CASSETSGRETQYF
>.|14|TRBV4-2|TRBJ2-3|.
TGTGCCAGCAGCCGGATAGCTAGCACAGATACGCAGTATTTT
CASSRIASTDTQYF
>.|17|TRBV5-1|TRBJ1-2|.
TGCGCCAGCAGCTTGAGATCGACAAGGAATGGGGCCTATGGCTACACCTTC
CASSLRSTRNGAYGYTF
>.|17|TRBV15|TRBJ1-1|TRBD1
TGTGCCACCAGCAGAGGAGGTCCCGTTGTCCAGGGGGTCGAAGCTTTCTTT
CATSRGGPVVQGVEAFF
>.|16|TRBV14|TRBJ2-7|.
TGTGCCAGCAGCCAAGATTGGCGGACGGGATTCTACGAGCAGTACTTC
CASSQDWRTGFYEQYF
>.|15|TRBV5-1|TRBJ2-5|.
TGCGCCAGCTATCGACAGGGGCGGGGGCAAGAGACCCAGTACTTC
CASYRQGRGQETQYF
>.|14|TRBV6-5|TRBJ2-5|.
TGTGCCAGCAGTTACTCGTACTTGAAAGAGACCCAGTACTTC
CASSYSYLKETQYF
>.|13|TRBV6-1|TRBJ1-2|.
TGTGCCAGCAGTGAAACCAGCTGGGAGGGCTACACCTTC
CASSETSWEGYTF
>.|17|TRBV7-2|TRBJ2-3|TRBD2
TGTGCCAGCAGCTTAGTTATAGCGGGGGGCCCGCCGGGTACGCAGTATTTT
CASSLVIAGGPPGTQYF
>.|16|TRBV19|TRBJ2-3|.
TGTGCCAGTAGCGACTCCGGGCAGGGGCCGGTGGATACGCAGTATTTT
CASSDSGQGPVDTQYF
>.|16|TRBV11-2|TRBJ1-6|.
TGTGCCAGCAGCTTACGGCGGGGTCCTGGGAATTCACCCCTCCACTTT
CASSLRRGPGNSPLHF
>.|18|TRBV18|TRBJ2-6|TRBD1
TGTGCCAGCTCACCTTCGACAGGGGGACGCTCTGGGGCCAACGTCCTGACTTTC
CASSPSTGGRSGANVLTF
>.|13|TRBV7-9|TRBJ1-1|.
TGTGCCAGCGTAAGCTCGTTGAACACTGAAGCTTTCTTT
CASVSSLNTEAFF
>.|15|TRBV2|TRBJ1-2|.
TGTGCCAGCAGTGGAACGACTAACATTACCTATGGCTACACCTTC
CASSGTTNITYGYTF
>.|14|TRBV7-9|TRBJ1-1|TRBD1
TGTGCCAGCAGCTCTCCCGACAGGGTTGGACGTGCTTTCTTT
CASSSPDRVGRAFF